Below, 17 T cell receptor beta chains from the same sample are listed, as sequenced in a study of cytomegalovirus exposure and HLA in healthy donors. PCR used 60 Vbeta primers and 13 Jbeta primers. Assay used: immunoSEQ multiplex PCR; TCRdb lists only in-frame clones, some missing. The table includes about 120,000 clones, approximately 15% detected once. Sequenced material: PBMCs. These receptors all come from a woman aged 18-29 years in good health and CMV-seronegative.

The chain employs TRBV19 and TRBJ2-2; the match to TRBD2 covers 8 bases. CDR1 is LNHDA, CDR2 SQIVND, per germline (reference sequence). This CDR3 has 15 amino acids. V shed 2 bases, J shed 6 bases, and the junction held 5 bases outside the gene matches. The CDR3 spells CASSIQRGLPGELFF. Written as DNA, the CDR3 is TGTGCCAGTAGTATACAGCGGGGGCTTCCCGGGGAGCTGTTTTTT.

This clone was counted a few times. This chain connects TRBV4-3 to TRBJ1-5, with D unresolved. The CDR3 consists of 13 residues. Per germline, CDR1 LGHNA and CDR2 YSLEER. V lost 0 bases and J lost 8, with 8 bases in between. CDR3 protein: CASSQELREPQHF. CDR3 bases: TGCGCCAGCAGCCAAGAGCTGCGGGAGCCCCAGCATTTT.

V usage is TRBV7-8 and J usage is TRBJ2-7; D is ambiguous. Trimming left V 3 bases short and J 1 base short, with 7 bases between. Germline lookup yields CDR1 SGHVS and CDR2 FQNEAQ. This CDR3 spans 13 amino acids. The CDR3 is CASSFSPSYEQYF. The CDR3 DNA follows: TGTGCCAGCAGCTTTTCCCCTTCCTACGAGCAGTACTTC.

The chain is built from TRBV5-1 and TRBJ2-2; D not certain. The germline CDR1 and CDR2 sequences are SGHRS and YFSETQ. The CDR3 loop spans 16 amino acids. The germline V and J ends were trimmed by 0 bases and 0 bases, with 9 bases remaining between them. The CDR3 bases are TGCGCCAGCAGCTTGGAGCCGCTTTCGAACACCGGGGAGCTGTTTTTT. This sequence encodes CASSLEPLSNTGELFF.

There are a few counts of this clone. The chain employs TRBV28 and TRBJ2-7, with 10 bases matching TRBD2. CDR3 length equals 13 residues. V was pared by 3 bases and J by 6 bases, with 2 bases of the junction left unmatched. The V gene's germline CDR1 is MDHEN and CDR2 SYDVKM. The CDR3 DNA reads TGTGCCAGCAGTTTCACTAGCGGGACCGAGCAGTACTTC. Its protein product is CASSFTSGTEQYF.

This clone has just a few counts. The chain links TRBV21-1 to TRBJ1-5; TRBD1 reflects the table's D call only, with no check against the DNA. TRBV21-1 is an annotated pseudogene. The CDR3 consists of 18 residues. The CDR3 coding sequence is TGTGCCAGCAGCAAGACGGGGTGGGGGCATGATAACAATCAGCCCCAGCATTTT. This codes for CASSKTGWGHDNNQPQHF.

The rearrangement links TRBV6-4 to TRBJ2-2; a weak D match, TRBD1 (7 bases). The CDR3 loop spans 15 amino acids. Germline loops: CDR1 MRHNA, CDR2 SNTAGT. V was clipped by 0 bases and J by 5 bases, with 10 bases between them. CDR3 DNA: TGTGCCAGCAGTGACTCGGCAGGGGGGACCGGGGAGCTGTTTTTT. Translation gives CASSDSAGGTGELFF.

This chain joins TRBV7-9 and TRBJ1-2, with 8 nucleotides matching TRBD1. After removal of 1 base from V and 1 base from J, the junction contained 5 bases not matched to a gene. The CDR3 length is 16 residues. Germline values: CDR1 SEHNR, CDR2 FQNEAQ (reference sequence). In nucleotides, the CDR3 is TGTGCCAGCAGCTTAGTCGAGACAGGGGTTAACTATGGCTACACCTTC. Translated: CASSLVETGVNYGYTF.

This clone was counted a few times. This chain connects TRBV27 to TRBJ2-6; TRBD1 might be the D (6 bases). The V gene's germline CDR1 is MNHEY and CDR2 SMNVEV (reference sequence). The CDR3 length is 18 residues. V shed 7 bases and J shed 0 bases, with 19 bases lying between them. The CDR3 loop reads CASIRKDSYSSGANVLTF. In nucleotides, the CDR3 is TGTGCCAGCATTAGAAAGGACAGTTATTCCTCTGGGGCCAACGTCCTGACTTTC. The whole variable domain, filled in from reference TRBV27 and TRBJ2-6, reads EAQVTQNPRYLITVTGKKLTVTCSQNMNHEYMSWYRQDPGLGLRQIYYSMNVEVTDKGDVPEGYKVSRKEKRNFPLILESPSPNQTSLYFCASIRKDSYSSGANVLTFGAGSRLTVL.

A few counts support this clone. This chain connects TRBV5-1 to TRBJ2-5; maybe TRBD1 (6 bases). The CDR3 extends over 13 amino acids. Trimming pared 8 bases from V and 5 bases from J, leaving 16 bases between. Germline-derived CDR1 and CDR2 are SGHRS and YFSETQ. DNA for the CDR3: TGCGCCAGTGCCGACAGGTTGGTGGAGACCCAGTACTTC. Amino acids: CASADRLVETQYF.

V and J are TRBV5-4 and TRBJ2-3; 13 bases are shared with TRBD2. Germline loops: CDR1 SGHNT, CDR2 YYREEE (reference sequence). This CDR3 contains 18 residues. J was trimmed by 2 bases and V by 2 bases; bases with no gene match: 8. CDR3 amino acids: CASSLRTSGRADTDTQYF. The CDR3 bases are TGTGCCAGCAGCTTACGAACTAGCGGGAGGGCCGACACAGATACGCAGTATTTT.

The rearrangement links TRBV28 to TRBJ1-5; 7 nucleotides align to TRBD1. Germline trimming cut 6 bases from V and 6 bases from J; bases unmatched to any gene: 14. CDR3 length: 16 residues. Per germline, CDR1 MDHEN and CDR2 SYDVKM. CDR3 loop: CASSEGTVALRQPQHF. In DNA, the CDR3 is TGTGCCAGCAGCGAGGGGACAGTGGCCCTTCGTCAGCCCCAGCATTTT.

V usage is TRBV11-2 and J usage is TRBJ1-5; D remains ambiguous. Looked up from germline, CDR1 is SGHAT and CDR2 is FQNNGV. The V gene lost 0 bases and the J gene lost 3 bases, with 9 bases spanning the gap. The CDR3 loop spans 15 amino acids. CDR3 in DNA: TGTGCCAGCAGCTTAGAAGCTACAGACAATCAGCCCCAGCATTTT. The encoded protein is CASSLEATDNQPQHF.

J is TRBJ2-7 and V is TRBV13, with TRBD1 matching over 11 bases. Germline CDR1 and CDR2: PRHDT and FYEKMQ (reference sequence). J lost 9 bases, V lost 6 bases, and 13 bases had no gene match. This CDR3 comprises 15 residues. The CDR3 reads CASSPSGQGGFGQYF. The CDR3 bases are TGTGCCAGCAGTCCCTCGGGACAGGGGGGATTCGGGCAGTACTTC.

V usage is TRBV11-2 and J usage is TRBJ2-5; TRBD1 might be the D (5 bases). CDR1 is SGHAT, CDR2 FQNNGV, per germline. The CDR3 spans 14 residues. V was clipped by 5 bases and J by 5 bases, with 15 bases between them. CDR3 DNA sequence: TGTGCCAGCAGCCAACCGGACAACAGGGAGACCCAGTACTTC. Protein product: CASSQPDNRETQYF.

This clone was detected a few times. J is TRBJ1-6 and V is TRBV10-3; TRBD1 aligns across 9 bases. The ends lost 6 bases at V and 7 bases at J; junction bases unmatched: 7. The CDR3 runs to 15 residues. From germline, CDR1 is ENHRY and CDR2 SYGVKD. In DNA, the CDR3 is TGTGCCATCAGCCCAACAGGGGGCGGGAATTCACCCCTCCACTTT. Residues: CAISPTGGGNSPLHF.

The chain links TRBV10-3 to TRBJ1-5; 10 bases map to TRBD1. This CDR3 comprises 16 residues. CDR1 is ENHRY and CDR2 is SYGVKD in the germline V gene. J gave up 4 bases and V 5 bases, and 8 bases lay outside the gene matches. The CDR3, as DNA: TGTGCCATCAGTACCGGGACAGGGGCTGGGAATCAGCCCCAGCATTTT. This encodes CAISTGTGAGNQPQHF.